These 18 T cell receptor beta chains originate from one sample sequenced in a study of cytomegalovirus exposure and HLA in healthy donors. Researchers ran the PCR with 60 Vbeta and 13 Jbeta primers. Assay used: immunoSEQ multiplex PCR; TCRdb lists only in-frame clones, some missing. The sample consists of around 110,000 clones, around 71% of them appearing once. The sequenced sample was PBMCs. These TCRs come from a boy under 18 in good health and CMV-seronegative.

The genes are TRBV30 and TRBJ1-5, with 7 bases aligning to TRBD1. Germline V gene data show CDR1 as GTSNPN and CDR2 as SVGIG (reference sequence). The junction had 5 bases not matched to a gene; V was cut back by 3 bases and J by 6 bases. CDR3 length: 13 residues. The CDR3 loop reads CAWSSQGFQPQHF. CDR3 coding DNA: TGTGCCTGGAGCTCACAGGGGTTTCAGCCCCAGCATTTT.

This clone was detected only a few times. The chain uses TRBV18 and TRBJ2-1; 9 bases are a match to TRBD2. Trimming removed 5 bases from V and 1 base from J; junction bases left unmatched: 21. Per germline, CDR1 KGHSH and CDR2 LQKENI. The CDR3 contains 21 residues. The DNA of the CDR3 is TGTGCCAGCTCAGTTTCCGGGACACCCTTTAGCGGGAGACGGTCCTACAATGAGCAGTTCTTC. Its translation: CASSVSGTPFSGRRSYNEQFF. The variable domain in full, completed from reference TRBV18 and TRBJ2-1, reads NAGVMQNPRHLVRRRGQEARLRCSPMKGHSHVYWYRQLPEEGLKFMVYLQKENIIDESGMPKERFSAEFPKEGPSILRIQQVVRGDSAAYFCASSVSGTPFSGRRSYNEQFFGPGTRLTVL.

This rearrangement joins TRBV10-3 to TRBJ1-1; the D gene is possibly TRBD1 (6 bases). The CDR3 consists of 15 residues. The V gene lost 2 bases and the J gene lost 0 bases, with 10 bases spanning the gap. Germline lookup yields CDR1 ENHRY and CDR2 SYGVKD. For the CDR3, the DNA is TGTGCCATCAGTGAGGTCCAGGGGATGAACACTGAAGCTTTCTTT. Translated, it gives CAISEVQGMNTEAFF.

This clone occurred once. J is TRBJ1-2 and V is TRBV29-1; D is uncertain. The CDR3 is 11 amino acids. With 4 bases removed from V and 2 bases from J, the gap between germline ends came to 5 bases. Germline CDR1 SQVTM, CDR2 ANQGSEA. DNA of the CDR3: TGCAGCGTTGGAGGGAACTATGGCTACACCTTC. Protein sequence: CSVGGNYGYTF.

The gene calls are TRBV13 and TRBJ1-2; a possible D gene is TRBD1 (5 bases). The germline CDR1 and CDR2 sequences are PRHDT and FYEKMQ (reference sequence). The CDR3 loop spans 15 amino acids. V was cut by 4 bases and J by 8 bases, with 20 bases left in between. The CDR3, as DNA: TGTGCCAGCAGCTACCGACAGAACGTAGCGGGCGGCTACACCTTC. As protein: CASSYRQNVAGGYTF.

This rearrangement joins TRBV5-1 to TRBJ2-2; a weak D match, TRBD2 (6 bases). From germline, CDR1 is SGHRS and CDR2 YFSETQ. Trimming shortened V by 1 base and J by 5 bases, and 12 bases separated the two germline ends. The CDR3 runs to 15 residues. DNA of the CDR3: TGCGCCAGCAGCTTGTGGTGGGAGGAAACCGGGGAGCTGTTTTTT. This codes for CASSLWWEETGELFF.

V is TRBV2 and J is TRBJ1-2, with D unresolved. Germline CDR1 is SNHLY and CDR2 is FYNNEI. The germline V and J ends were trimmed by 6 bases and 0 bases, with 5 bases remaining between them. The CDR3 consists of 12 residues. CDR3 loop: CASSPANYGYTF. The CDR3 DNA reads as TGTGCCAGCAGCCCCGCTAACTATGGCTACACCTTC. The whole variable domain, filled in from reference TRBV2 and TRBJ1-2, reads EPEVTQTPSHQVTQMGQEVILRCVPISNHLYFYWYRQILGQKVEFLVSFYNNEISEKSEIFDDQFSVERPDGSNFTLKIRSTKLEDSAMYFCASSPANYGYTFGSGTRLTVV.

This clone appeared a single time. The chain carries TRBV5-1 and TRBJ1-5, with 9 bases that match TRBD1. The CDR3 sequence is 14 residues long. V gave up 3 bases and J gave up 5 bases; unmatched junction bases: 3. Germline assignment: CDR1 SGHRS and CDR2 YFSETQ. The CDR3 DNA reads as TGCGCCAGCAGCTCGACAGGGGGGGATCAGCCCCAGCATTTT. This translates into CASSSTGGDQPQHF.

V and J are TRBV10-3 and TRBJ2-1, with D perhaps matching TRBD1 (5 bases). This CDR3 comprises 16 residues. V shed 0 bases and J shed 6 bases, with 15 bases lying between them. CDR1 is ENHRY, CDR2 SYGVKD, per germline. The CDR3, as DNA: TGTGCCATCAGTGAGTCGAGAGACAGTTTAGCCAATGAGCAGTTCTTC. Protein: CAISESRDSLANEQFF.

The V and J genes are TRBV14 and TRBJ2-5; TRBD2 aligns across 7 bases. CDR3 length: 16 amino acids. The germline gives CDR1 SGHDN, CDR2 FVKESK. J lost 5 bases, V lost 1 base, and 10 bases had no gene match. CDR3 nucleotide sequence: TGTGCCAGCAGCCAAGCCGGGACCCTGGGAGGGGAGACCCAGTACTTC. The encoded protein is CASSQAGTLGGETQYF.

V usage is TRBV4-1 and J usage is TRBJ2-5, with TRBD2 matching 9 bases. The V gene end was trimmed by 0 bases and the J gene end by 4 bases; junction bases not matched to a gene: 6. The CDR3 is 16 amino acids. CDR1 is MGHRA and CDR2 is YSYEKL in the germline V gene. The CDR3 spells CASSQDETSGGETQYF. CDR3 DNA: TGCGCCAGCAGCCAAGACGAGACTAGCGGTGGAGAGACCCAGTACTTC.

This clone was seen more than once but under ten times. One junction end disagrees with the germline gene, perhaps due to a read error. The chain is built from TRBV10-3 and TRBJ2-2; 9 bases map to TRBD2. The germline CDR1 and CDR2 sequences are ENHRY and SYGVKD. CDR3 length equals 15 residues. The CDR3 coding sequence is TGTGCCATCAGGGCGGGAGGGGCGAAAACCGGGGAGCTGTTTTTT. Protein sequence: CAIRAGGAKTGELFF.

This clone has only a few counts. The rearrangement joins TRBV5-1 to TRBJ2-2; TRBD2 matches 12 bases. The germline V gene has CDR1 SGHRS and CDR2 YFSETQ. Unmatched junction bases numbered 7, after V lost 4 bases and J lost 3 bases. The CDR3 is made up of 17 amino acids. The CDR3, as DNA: TGCGCCAGCAGCAAGCCTCCTAGCGGGAGGGACACCGGGGAGCTGTTTTTT. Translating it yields CASSKPPSGRDTGELFF.

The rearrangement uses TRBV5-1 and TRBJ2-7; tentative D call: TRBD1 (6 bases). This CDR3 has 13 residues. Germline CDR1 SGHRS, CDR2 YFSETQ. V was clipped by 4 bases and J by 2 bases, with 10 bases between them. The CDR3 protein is CASSGGKTYEQYF. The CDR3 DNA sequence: TGCGCCAGCAGCGGGGGCAAGACCTACGAGCAGTACTTC.

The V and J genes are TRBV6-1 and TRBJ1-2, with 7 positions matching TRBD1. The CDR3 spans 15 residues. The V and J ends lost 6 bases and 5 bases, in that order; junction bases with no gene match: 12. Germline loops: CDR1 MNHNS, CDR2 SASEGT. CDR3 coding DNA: TGTGCCAGCAGACCCTACAGGGGAGTAGGGTATGGCTACACCTTC. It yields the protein CASRPYRGVGYGYTF.

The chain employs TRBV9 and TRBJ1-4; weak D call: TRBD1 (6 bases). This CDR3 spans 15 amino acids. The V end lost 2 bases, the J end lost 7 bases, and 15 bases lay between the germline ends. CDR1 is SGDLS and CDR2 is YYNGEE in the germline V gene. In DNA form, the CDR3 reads TGTGCCAGCAGCGTGGCGGACAGATTTGGTGAAAAACTGTTTTTT. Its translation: CASSVADRFGEKLFF.

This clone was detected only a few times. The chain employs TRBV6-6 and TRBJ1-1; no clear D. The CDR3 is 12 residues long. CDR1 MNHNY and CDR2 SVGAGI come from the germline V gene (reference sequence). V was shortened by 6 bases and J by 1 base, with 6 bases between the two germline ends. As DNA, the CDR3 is TGTGCCAGCAGCTCGAGGAACACTGAAGCTTTCTTT. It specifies CASSSRNTEAFF.

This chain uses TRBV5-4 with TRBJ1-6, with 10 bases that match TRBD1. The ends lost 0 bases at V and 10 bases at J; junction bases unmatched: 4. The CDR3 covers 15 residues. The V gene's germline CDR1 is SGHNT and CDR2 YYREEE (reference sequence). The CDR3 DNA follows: TGTGCCAGCAGCTTGGTGGGGACAGGGGTCTCACCCCTCCACTTT. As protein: CASSLVGTGVSPLHF.